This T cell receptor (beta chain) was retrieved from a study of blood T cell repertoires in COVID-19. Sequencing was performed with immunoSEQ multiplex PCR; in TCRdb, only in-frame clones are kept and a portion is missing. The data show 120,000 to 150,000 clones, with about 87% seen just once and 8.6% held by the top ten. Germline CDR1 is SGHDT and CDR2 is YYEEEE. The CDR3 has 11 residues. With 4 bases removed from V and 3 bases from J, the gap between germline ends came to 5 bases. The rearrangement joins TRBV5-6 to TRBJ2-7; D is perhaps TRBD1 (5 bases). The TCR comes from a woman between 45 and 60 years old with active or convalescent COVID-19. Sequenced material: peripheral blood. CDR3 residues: CASSRGYEQYF. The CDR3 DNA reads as TGTGCCAGCAGCAGGGGCTACGAGCAGTACTTC.